This T cell receptor (beta chain) was obtained from a study of cytotoxic CD8 clonotypes in ibrutinib-treated CLL (dated by TCRdb to the early 2020s). General notes on the study: The cohort included some 14 treatment-naive and approximately eleven relapsed/refractory patients; 17 to 18 were IGHV unmutated. Responses were partial in roughly 25 patients and complete in 2; after median 68 months follow-up, roughly 15 stayed in remission and roughly twelve progressed. Response samples were taken after a median of 12 months on treatment, ranging from 6 to 36 months. On average, each sample yielded around 250,000 productive templates and tens of thousands of productive rearrangements. Of the approximately 86 people in the trial, about two dozen had longitudinal samples available. Cryopreserved peripheral blood mononuclear cells were obtained prior to treatment, at the time of response, and at either disease progression or sustained remission. All remission and progressive disease samples were collected while patients were still receiving ibrutinib. Broader findings and caveats from the paper: At baseline, clonality was higher than in age-matched healthy donors and showed a strong correlation with circulating CD8+ T-cell counts. Sustained-remission and progressing patients did not have matched sampling times, and lymph node repertoires were not examined. Public clonotypes were rare and either contracted or stayed stable during treatment, and the rise in clonality at ibrutinib response reflected the expansion of private clonotypes. An increase in clonality was observed at ibrutinib response, with clonality remaining stable during sustained remission and falling back toward baseline at progression.

Here V drops 0 bases and J drops 4 bases, and the junction holds 5 bases not matched to any gene. Reading from cysteine to phenylalanine, the CDR3 counts 15 amino acids. The only DNA kept is the CDR3, 45 bases in frame from the first base. Per the germline V gene, SGHRS is the CDR1 and YFSETQ is the CDR2. As concerns this clone: The target of this receptor is not known. There are no base qualities to consult, and no much larger clone falls within one base.

What the time point label conveys for this sample: progressive disease on ibrutinib. For TCR beta library preparation, approximately 2 micrograms of genomic DNA were isolated from cryopreserved PBMCs. High-throughput TCR beta sequencing was performed on longitudinal blood samples from CLL patients receiving ibrutinib monotherapy. Patients were enrolled in a phase 2 open-label single-center ibrutinib monotherapy trial. On a MiSeq, deep resolution sequencing aimed for a depth between 1 in 1 million and 1 in 200,000 T cells, with each clonotype covered approximately 9.8x on average. The immunoSEQ hsTCRB Kit was used to generate the TCR beta libraries. Under the source paper's analysis protocol: The data were analyzed with ImmunoSEQ Analyzer and ImmunoSEQ Data Assistant, and V, D and J gene assignments followed IMGT definitions. Clonality was computed as one minus normalized Shannon entropy of productive rearrangement frequencies, ranging from 0 to 1. Only overrepresented clonotypes making up at least 0.05% of each patient's repertoire were included in the public clonotype analysis. Roughly 12 age-matched healthy donor repertoires from immuneACCESS were used as controls for clonality. This immuneACCESS table, as held by TCRdb, lists in-frame sequences with V and J called but not all clones. Of the missing ones, under half trace to an unresolved V gene in checked studies; the others have no known cause. V and J calls and clone size come straight from that table; D and trimming were deduced from the DNA. This sample holds about 40,000 clones; 55% to 75% were observed only once. About 9.5% of the sample is in the top ten clones.

The clonotype was recovered from a human donor with chronic lymphocytic leukemia. The chain is encoded by TRBV5-1 joined to TRBJ2-3, with 7 bases matching TRBD2. The sequenced sample was PBMCs, obtained at disease progression, from a patient treated with ibrutinib. For the CDR3, the sequence is CASSLASGGADTQYF. The DNA sequence is given as TGCGCCAGCAGCTTGGCTAGCGGCGGCGCAGATACGCAGTATTTT.